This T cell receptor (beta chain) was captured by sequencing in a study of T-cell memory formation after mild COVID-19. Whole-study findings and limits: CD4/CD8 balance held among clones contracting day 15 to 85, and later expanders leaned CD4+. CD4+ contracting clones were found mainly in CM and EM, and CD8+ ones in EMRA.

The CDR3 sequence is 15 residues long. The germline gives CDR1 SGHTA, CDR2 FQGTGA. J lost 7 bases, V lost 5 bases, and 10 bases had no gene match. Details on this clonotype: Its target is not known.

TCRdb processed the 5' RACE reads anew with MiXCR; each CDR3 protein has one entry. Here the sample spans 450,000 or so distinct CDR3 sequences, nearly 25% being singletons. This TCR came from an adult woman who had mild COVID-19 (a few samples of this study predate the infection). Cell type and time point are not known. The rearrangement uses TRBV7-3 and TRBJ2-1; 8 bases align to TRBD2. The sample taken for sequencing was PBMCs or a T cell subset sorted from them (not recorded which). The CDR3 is CASSIRRGGWNEQFF. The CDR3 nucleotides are TGTGCCAGCAGCATCAGACGGGGGGGCTGGAATGAGCAGTTCTTC.